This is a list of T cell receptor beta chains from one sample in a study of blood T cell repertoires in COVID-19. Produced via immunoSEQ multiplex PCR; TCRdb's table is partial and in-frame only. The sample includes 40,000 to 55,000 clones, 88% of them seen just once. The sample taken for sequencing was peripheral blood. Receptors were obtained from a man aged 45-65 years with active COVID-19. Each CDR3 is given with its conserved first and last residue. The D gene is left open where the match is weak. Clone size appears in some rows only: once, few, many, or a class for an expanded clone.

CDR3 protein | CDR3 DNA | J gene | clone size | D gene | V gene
CASSIGAAPLHF | TGTGCCAGTAGTATCGGAGCGGCACCCCTCCACTTT | TRBJ1-6 | once | . | TRBV19
CSASRGDRNSPLHF | TGCAGTGCTAGTCGAGGGGACAGAAATTCACCCCTCCACTTT | TRBJ1-6 | . | TRBD1 | TRBV20-1
CAWGSGGSGELFF | TGTGCCTGGGGTAGCGGGGGTAGCGGGGAGCTGTTTTTT | TRBJ2-2 | . | TRBD2 | TRBV30
CAWKPGLAGAPYF | TGTGCCTGGAAACCGGGACTAGCGGGAGCTCCGTACTTC | TRBJ2-5 | . | TRBD2 | TRBV30
CASSLEPPGLAGGRTGELFF | TGCGCCAGCAGCTTGGAACCCCCGGGACTAGCGGGAGGGCGTACCGGGGAGCTGTTTTTT | TRBJ2-2 | . | TRBD2 | TRBV5-1
CASSYPDEIGELFF | TGTGCCAGCAGTTACCCTGATGAGATCGGGGAGCTGTTTTTT | TRBJ2-2 | . | . | TRBV6-6
CASSRGTGSADGYTF | TGTGCCAGCTCACGGGGGACAGGTTCGGCAGATGGCTACACCTTC | TRBJ1-2 | . | TRBD1 | TRBV18
CATSDPIGQGGTGELFF | TGTGCCACCAGTGATCCAATCGGACAGGGAGGGACCGGGGAGCTGTTTTTT | TRBJ2-2 | . | . | TRBV24-1
CATLRRSGEKLFF | TGTGCCACCCTTAGAAGGTCAGGGGAAAAACTGTTTTTT | TRBJ1-4 | . | . | TRBV12-3/TRBV12-4
CASSQTQGALEQFF | TGTGCCAGCAGCCAAACACAGGGGGCGCTTGAGCAGTTCTTC | TRBJ2-1 | . | TRBD1 | TRBV3-1/TRBV3-2
CASSGGSGEDSPLHF | TGTGCCAGCAGCGGAGGTTCGGGTGAGGATTCACCCCTCCACTTT | TRBJ1-6 | few | . | TRBV9
CASSQVRNTGELFF | TGTGCCAGCAGCCAGGTTAGGAACACCGGGGAGCTGTTTTTT | TRBJ2-2 | . | . | TRBV3-1/TRBV3-2
CASSPWNNRLPSPRNSPLHF | TGTGCCAGCTCACCATGGAATAACAGGCTCCCTTCCCCTCGGAATTCACCCCTCCACTTT | TRBJ1-6 | . | . | TRBV18
CASSLSGQPNTGELFF | TGCGCCAGCAGCTTGTCGGGACAGCCGAACACCGGGGAGCTGTTTTTT | TRBJ2-2 | . | TRBD1 | TRBV5-1
CASSELLQTEKLFF | TGTGCCAGCAGTGAACTCTTACAGACTGAAAAACTGTTTTTT | TRBJ1-4 | . | . | TRBV25-1
CASSYSFSGGETEAFF | TGTGCCAGCAGTTACTCATTTTCAGGGGGTGAAACTGAAGCTTTCTTT | TRBJ1-1 | . | TRBD1 | TRBV6-5
CASSIDLGLSYNEQFF | TGTGCCAGTAGTATAGATCTCGGGTTGTCCTACAATGAGCAGTTCTTC | TRBJ2-1 | . | . | TRBV19
CAISPGGYNEQFF | TGTGCCATCAGCCCCGGGGGGTACAATGAGCAGTTCTTC | TRBJ2-1 | . | TRBD2 | TRBV10-3
CASSRGLPGGETQYF | TGTGCCAGCTCCCGGGGACTCCCCGGGGGAGAGACCCAGTACTTC | TRBJ2-5 | . | . | TRBV18
CASSAGQPYQPQHF | TGTGCCAGCAGCGCGGGACAGCCTTATCAGCCCCAGCATTTT | TRBJ1-5 | . | TRBD1 | TRBV27
CASSSSGTTNTGELFF | TGTGCCAGCAGCTCTTCCGGGACTACGAACACCGGGGAGCTGTTTTTT | TRBJ2-2 | . | TRBD2 | TRBV7-3
CASSSGVRNYEQYF | TGTGCCAGCAGCTCAGGGGTAAGAAACTACGAGCAGTACTTC | TRBJ2-7 | . | . | TRBV7-2
CASSLQGISYEQYF | TGTGCCAGCAGCCTACAGGGGATCTCCTACGAGCAGTACTTC | TRBJ2-7 | few | TRBD1 | TRBV27
CASSFDRKTQYF | TGCGCCAGCAGTTTTGACAGGAAGACCCAGTACTTC | TRBJ2-5 | . | . | TRBV5-1
CASSRGLAGANQGYEQYF | TGTGCCAGCAGCCGGGGACTAGCGGGGGCCAACCAAGGCTACGAGCAGTACTTC | TRBJ2-7 | . | TRBD2 | TRBV7-2
CASRGQGAREQYF | TGTGCCAGTAGGGGACAGGGGGCGCGCGAGCAGTACTTC | TRBJ2-7 | . | TRBD1 | TRBV19
CASSSLDVIQYF | TGTGCCAGCAGCTCCCTAGACGTCATTCAGTACTTC | TRBJ2-4 | . | . | TRBV6-6
CSASYSGQGEDF | TGCAGTGCTAGTTATTCGGGACAGGGTGAAGATTTT | TRBJ2-3 | . | TRBD1 | TRBV20-1
CASSIATGSDEQFF | TGTGCCAGCAGTATTGCGACAGGGAGCGATGAGCAGTTCTTC | TRBJ2-1 | . | TRBD1 | TRBV6-4
CASSLGRGAFF | TGTGCCAGCAGCTTAGGTCGAGGGGCTTTCTTT | TRBJ1-1 | once | . | TRBV7-9
CASSIGQGIYEQYF | TGTGCCAGCAGCATCGGACAGGGAATCTACGAGCAGTACTTC | TRBJ2-7 | . | TRBD1 | TRBV5-6
CASSLELAAPPEQFF | TGTGCCAGCAGCTTGGAACTAGCGGCTCCCCCCGAGCAGTTCTTC | TRBJ2-1 | . | TRBD2 | TRBV5-4
CASSGGQGSYNEQFF | TGTGCCAGCAGTGGGGGACAGGGGTCCTACAATGAGCAGTTCTTC | TRBJ2-1 | . | TRBD1 | TRBV25-1
CASDREHSGANVLTF | TGTGCCAGCGACAGGGAGCATTCTGGGGCCAACGTCCTGACTTTC | TRBJ2-6 | few | TRBD1 | TRBV6-5
CASSKAQGFKNTGELFF | TGTGCCAGCAGCAAAGCGCAGGGGTTCAAGAACACCGGGGAGCTGTTTTTT | TRBJ2-2 | . | . | TRBV21-1
CASSRTVSNQPQHF | TGTGCCAGCAGTAGGACAGTTAGCAATCAGCCCCAGCATTTT | TRBJ1-5 | . | . | TRBV6-6
CASSLASAGNYGYTF | TGTGCCAGCAGCTTGGCCTCAGCGGGAAACTATGGCTACACCTTC | TRBJ1-2 | . | . | TRBV5-4